This TCR beta chain was captured in a study of CD8+ T cells in alopecia areata. Extraction and reverse transcription of RNA yielded cDNA as the sequencing template. The data were produced by immunoSEQ multiplex PCR, yet TCRdb's version contains in-frame clones alone and is incomplete. The table lists fewer than 250,000 clones, roughly three fifths of them singletons. Trimming removed 6 bases from V and 1 base from J, with 9 bases in between. CDR3 length: 13 residues. Germline loops: CDR1 ENHRY, CDR2 SYGVKD. Sample treatment: oral pan-JAK inhibitor, 5-10 mg twice daily. Punch biopsies of lesional scalp, plus peripheral blood, were taken from alopecia areata patients.

V and J are TRBV10-3 and TRBJ2-5; D could derive from TRBD1 or TRBD2 (5 bases each). The sample in question was CD4+ T cells sorted from blood, obtained between weeks 47 and 50, from a patient treated with tofacitinib. The sequence came from a human donor with alopecia areata. In nucleotides, the CDR3 is TGTGCCATCAGGAGGGACGGCCAAGAGACCCAGTACTTC. Its translation is CAIRRDGQETQYF.